The source of this T cell receptor beta chain is a study of T-cell reconstitution after alpha-beta-depleted transplantation in children. Preparing the TCRbeta library involved the use of unique molecular identifiers. Via MiXCR, TCRdb re-called the PCR reads, giving one row per CDR3 protein. Of approximately 640,000 distinct CDR3 sequences in the sample, about 15% were seen once. The sequencing used PBMCs from the stem cell graft donor, collected from the stem cell graft. The clonotype comes from a human donor who donated a stem cell graft to a child with acute myeloid leukemia.

In DNA form, the CDR3 reads TGTGCCAGCAGCCAAGTGGCGGGGAGGAGGGCCAACGTCCTGACTTTC. This encodes CASSQVAGRRANVLTF. The chain couples TRBV3-1 to TRBJ2-6; perhaps TRBD2 as D (6 bases). The CDR3 length is 16 residues. The germline V gene encodes CDR1 LGHDT and CDR2 YNNKEL (reference sequence). V was cut by 1 base and J by 5 bases, with 12 bases left in between.